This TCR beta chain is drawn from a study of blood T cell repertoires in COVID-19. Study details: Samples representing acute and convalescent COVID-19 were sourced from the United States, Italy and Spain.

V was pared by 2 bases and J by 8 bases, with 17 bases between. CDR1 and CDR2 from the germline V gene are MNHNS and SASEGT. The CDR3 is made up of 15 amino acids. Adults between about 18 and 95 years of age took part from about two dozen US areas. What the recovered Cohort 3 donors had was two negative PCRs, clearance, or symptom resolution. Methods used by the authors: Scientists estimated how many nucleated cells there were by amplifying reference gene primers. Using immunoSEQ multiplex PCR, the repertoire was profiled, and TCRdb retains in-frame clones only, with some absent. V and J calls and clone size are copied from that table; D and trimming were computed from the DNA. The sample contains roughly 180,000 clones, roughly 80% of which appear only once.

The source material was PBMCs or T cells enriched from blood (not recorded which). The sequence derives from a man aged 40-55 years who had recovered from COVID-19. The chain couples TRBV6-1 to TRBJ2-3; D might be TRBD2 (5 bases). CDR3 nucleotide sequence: TGTGCCAGCAGTGAAACTAGTACTAAGGGCGGTACGCAGTATTTT. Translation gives CASSETSTKGGTQYF.